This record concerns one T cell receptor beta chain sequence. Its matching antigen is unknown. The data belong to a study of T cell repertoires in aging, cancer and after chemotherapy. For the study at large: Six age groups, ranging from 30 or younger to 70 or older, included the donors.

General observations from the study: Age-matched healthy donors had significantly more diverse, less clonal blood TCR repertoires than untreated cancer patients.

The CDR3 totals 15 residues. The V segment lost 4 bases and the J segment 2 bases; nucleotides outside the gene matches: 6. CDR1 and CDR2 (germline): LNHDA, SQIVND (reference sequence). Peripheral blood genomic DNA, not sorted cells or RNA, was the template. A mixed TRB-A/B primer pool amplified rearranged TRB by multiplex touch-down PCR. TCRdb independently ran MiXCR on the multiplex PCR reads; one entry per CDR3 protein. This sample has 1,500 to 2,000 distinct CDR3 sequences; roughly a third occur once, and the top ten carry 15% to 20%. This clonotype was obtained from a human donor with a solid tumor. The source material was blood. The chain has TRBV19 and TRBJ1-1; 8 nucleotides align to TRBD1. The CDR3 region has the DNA TGTGCCAGTAGTACCATAGGACAGGGAAACACTGAAGCTTTCTTT. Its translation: CASSTIGQGNTEAFF.